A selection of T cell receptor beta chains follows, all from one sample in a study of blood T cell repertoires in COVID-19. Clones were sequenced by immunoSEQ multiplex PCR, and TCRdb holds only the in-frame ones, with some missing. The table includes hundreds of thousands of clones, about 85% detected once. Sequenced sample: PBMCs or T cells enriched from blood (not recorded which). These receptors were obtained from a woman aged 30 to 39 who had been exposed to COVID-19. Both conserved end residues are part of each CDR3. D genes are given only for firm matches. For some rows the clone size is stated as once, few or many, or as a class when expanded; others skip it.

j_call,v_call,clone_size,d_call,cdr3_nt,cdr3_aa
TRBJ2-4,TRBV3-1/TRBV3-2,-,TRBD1,TGTGCCAGCAGCCAACTCGAAGGACAGGGAACGAACATTCAGTACTTC,CASSQLEGQGTNIQYF
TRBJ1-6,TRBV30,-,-,TGTGCCTGGAGGTGGCTAACAGGTTCACCCCTCCACTTT,CAWRWLTGSPLHF
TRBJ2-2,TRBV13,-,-,TGTGCCAGCAGCTACTCTTACAGGGACACCGGGGAGCTGTTTTTT,CASSYSYRDTGELFF
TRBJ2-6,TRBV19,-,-,TGTGCCAGTTCATCTGGGGCCAACGTCCTGACTTTC,CASSSGANVLTF
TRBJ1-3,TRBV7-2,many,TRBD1,TGTGCCAGCAGCCCACAGGGGACCTCTGGAAACACCATATATTTT,CASSPQGTSGNTIYF
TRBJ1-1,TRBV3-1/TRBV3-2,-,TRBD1,TGTGCCAGCAGGGTTTCTTCCGGGACAGAGTCTGAAGCTTTCTTT,CASRVSSGTESEAFF
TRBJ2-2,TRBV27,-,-,TGTGCCAGCAGTTTATCCCTGGTCTCGGAGACCGGGGAGCTGTTTTTT,CASSLSLVSETGELFF
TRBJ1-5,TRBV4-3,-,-,TGCGCCAGCAGCCAAGATTTCTCAGGATCTGGGAGCAATCAGCCCCAGCATTTT,CASSQDFSGSGSNQPQHF
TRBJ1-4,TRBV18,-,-,TGTGCCAGCTCACTAATTAATGAAAAACTGTTTTTT,CASSLINEKLFF
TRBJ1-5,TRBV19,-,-,TGTGCCAGTAGTATAAACAACAATCAGCCCCAGCATTTT,CASSINNNQPQHF
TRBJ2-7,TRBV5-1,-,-,TGCGCCAGCAGCTTTGGCGGGGTCTCCTACGAGCAGTACTTC,CASSFGGVSYEQYF
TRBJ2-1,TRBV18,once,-,TGTGCCAGCTCACCAAGGACAGAAGCCTACAATGAGCAGTTCTTC,CASSPRTEAYNEQFF
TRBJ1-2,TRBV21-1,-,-,TGTGCCAGCAGCACAGGGTGGGGCTATGGCTACACCTTC,CASSTGWGYGYTF
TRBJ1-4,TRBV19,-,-,TGTGCCAGTAGCACGACAGTTGATAAACTGTTTTTT,CASSTTVDKLFF
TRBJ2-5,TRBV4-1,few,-,TGCGCCAGCAGCCACCGGGGAGACCCTCAAGAGACCCAGTACTTC,CASSHRGDPQETQYF